Listed below are T cell receptor beta chains from one sample, sequenced in a study of cytomegalovirus exposure and HLA in healthy donors. Assay: immunoSEQ multiplex PCR; the TCRdb copy retains only in-frame clones and omits some. The data contain over 100,000 clones, nearly 75% of them seen just once; the ten biggest clones take up 4% to 5.5%. Sequences were obtained from PBMCs. The receptors come from a man aged 30-40 years in good health and CMV-seropositive. Both conserved end residues are part of each CDR3. D genes are given only for firm matches. Rows may omit the clone size; those that give it use once, few, many or a size class.

clone size: few
D gene: .
J gene: TRBJ1-1
V gene: TRBV19
CDR3 DNA: TGTGCCAGTAGTGTAACCCGCACAGTTGCCACTGAAGCTTTCTTT
CDR3 protein: CASSVTRTVATEAFF

clone size: .
D gene: TRBD2
J gene: TRBJ2-5
V gene: TRBV2
CDR3 DNA: TGTGCCAGCCGGACGGGACTAGCGGTAGAGACCCAGTACTTC
CDR3 protein: CASRTGLAVETQYF

clone size: .
D gene: .
J gene: TRBJ2-7
V gene: TRBV30
CDR3 DNA: TGTGCCTGGACCCAGGCGTCCTACGAGCAGTACTTC
CDR3 protein: CAWTQASYEQYF

clone size: once
D gene: TRBD1
J gene: TRBJ1-1
V gene: TRBV15
CDR3 DNA: TGTGCCACCAGCAGAGAGAGTAGACAGGGGCCAACTGAAGCTTTCTTT
CDR3 protein: CATSRESRQGPTEAFF

clone size: .
D gene: TRBD2
J gene: TRBJ2-7
V gene: TRBV7-9
CDR3 DNA: TGTGCCAGCAGCTTGGACTCCAGCGGGGAAGGCGAGCAGTACTTC
CDR3 protein: CASSLDSSGEGEQYF

clone size: few
D gene: .
J gene: TRBJ2-5
V gene: TRBV4-3
CDR3 DNA: TGCGCCAGCAGCCGAGACAGCCAAGAGACCCAGTACTTC
CDR3 protein: CASSRDSQETQYF

clone size: .
D gene: TRBD1
J gene: TRBJ1-1
V gene: TRBV6-5
CDR3 DNA: TGTGCCAGCAATAGACAGGGGTTAACTGAAGCTTTCTTT
CDR3 protein: CASNRQGLTEAFF

clone size: .
D gene: .
J gene: TRBJ1-5
V gene: TRBV18
CDR3 DNA: TGTGCCAGCTCACCGTGGGAGGGTCGCAATCAGCCCCAGCATTTT
CDR3 protein: CASSPWEGRNQPQHF

clone size: few
D gene: TRBD1
J gene: TRBJ2-7
V gene: TRBV27
CDR3 DNA: TGTGCCAGCAGTTTAAACAGGGGCTACGAGCAGTACTTC
CDR3 protein: CASSLNRGYEQYF

clone size: .
D gene: TRBD2
J gene: TRBJ2-3
V gene: TRBV7-9
CDR3 DNA: TGTGCCAGCATCCCAAGTCGGCTAGCGGGCCCCACAGATACGCAGTATTTT
CDR3 protein: CASIPSRLAGPTDTQYF

clone size: once
D gene: TRBD1
J gene: TRBJ1-2
V gene: TRBV7-9
CDR3 DNA: TGTGCCAGCAGCCGGGACAGAGATCTCTATGGCTACACCTTC
CDR3 protein: CASSRDRDLYGYTF

clone size: few
D gene: .
J gene: TRBJ1-1
V gene: TRBV27
CDR3 DNA: TGTGCCAGCATACCCGCAGGAATTAGGAAGGCTTTCTTT
CDR3 protein: CASIPAGIRKAFF

clone size: few
D gene: .
J gene: TRBJ1-5
V gene: TRBV7-6
CDR3 DNA: TGTGCCAGCAGCCTCCCGGGACAGCCCCAGCATTTT
CDR3 protein: CASSLPGQPQHF

clone size: .
D gene: .
J gene: TRBJ2-4
V gene: TRBV28
CDR3 DNA: TGTGCCAGCACCCGAGGAACCCCCCAACAAAACATTCAGTACTTC
CDR3 protein: CASTRGTPQQNIQYF

clone size: .
D gene: .
J gene: TRBJ2-7
V gene: TRBV7-3
CDR3 DNA: TGTGCCAGCAGCTTCCCAGAGAGCGTCTTCTCCTACGAGCAGTACTTC
CDR3 protein: CASSFPESVFSYEQYF

clone size: .
D gene: .
J gene: TRBJ2-2
V gene: TRBV5-4
CDR3 DNA: TGTGCCAGCAGCTTACTAGGCGGAAGGGGGACCGGGGAGCTGTTTTTT
CDR3 protein: CASSLLGGRGTGELFF

clone size: few
D gene: .
J gene: TRBJ1-2
V gene: TRBV19
CDR3 DNA: TGTGCCAGTAGTGGGGCGCGGATGGGTGGCTACACCTTC
CDR3 protein: CASSGARMGGYTF

clone size: .
D gene: TRBD1
J gene: TRBJ2-1
V gene: TRBV28
CDR3 DNA: TGTGCCAGCAACCGGGACAGGGCCTACAATGAGCAGTTCTTC
CDR3 protein: CASNRDRAYNEQFF

clone size: few
D gene: .
J gene: TRBJ1-1
V gene: TRBV7-9
CDR3 DNA: TGTTCCAGCAGCTCCTTCCAAGGGGCGGCTTTCTTT
CDR3 protein: CSSSSFQGAAFF

clone size: .
D gene: TRBD1
J gene: TRBJ1-4
V gene: TRBV5-4
CDR3 DNA: TGTGCCAGCAGCCTGGACAGGGGAACTAATGAAAAACTGTTTTTT
CDR3 protein: CASSLDRGTNEKLFF

clone size: few
D gene: TRBD2
J gene: TRBJ2-5
V gene: TRBV19
CDR3 DNA: TGTGCCAGTAGCCCGGGGGGGGGCGCCGGGCAAGAGACCCAGTACTTC
CDR3 protein: CASSPGGGAGQETQYF

clone size: .
D gene: .
J gene: TRBJ2-7
V gene: TRBV6-5
CDR3 DNA: TGTGCCAGCAGTTCACAGGGAAGCGAGCAGTACTTC
CDR3 protein: CASSSQGSEQYF

clone size: .
D gene: TRBD1
J gene: TRBJ1-2
V gene: TRBV6-1
CDR3 DNA: TGTGCCAGCAGTGCGACTCGAGGGACAGGGGCGTATGGCTACACCTTC
CDR3 protein: CASSATRGTGAYGYTF

clone size: .
D gene: .
J gene: TRBJ1-2
V gene: TRBV7-9
CDR3 DNA: TGTTCCAGCAGCTTAGGAGGCTATGGCTACACCTTC
CDR3 protein: CSSSLGGYGYTF

clone size: .
D gene: TRBD2
J gene: TRBJ2-5
V gene: TRBV27
CDR3 DNA: TGTGCCAGCAGCCCTACTAGCGTGGTTACCACAGGGACCCAGTACTTC
CDR3 protein: CASSPTSVVTTGTQYF

clone size: few
D gene: TRBD1
J gene: TRBJ1-1
V gene: TRBV2
CDR3 DNA: TGTGCCAGCAGTGACGCGGACAGGTACAACACTGAAGCTTTCTTT
CDR3 protein: CASSDADRYNTEAFF

clone size: many
D gene: .
J gene: TRBJ2-2
V gene: TRBV5-1
CDR3 DNA: TGCGCCAGCAGCTTGGACTACCAAAACACCGGGGAGCTGTTTTTT
CDR3 protein: CASSLDYQNTGELFF

clone size: .
D gene: .
J gene: TRBJ2-6
V gene: TRBV2
CDR3 DNA: TGTGCCAGCAGTGTTCAGGGCTCTGGGGCCAACGTCCTGACTTTC
CDR3 protein: CASSVQGSGANVLTF